This T cell receptor (beta chain) comes out of a study of spatial heterogeneity in lung cancer. Time point meaning: sample taken at primary tumor resection. Study conclusions and caveats: Counts of expanded intratumoral alpha and beta TCRs tracked tumor mutation counts. Ubiquitous and regional expanded TCR counts tracked ubiquitous and regional nonsynonymous mutations, respectively.

TCRdb used MiXCR to reprocess the 5' RACE reads, holding one entry per CDR3 protein. The sample records roughly 9,600 distinct CDR3 sequences, about 5.9% being singletons. Germline V lookup: CDR1 MNHEY, CDR2 SVGAGI. The ends lost 5 bases at V and 3 bases at J; junction bases unmatched: 6. The CDR3 is made up of 15 amino acids. With respect to this clonotype: Its specificity is unknown.

The chain couples TRBV6-5 to TRBJ2-2; 7 bases align to TRBD2. Here the sequenced sample was lung tumor tissue, taken at surgery. The TCR sequence derives from a male donor with early-stage non-small cell lung cancer. CDR3 protein: CASSPPGRYTGELFF. In DNA, the CDR3 is TGTGCCAGCAGTCCGCCCGGGAGGTACACCGGGGAGCTGTTTTTT.